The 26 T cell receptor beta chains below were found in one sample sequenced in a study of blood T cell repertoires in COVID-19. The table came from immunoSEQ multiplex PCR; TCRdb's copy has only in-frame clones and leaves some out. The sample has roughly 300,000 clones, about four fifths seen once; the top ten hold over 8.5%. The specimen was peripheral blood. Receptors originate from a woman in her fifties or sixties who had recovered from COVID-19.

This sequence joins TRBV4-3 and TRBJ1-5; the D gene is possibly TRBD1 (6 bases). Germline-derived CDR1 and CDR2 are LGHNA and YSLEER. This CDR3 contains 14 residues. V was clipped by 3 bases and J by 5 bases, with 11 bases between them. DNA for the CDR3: TGCGCCAGCAGCCAGAAAGGGGGGGATCAGCCCCAGCATTTT. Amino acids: CASSQKGGDQPQHF.

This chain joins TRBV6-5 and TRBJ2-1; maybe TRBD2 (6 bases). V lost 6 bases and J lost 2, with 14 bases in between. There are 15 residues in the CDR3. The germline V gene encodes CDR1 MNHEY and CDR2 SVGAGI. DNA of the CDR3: TGTGCCAGCAGGCCGGCGGACTATACCTACAATGAGCAGTTCTTC. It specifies CASRPADYTYNEQFF.

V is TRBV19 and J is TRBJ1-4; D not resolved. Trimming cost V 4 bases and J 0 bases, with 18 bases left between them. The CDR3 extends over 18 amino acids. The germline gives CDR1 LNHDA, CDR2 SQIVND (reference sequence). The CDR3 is CASSTRWLSSATNEKLFF. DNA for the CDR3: TGTGCCAGTAGTACCCGATGGCTGTCCTCTGCAACTAATGAAAAACTGTTTTTT.

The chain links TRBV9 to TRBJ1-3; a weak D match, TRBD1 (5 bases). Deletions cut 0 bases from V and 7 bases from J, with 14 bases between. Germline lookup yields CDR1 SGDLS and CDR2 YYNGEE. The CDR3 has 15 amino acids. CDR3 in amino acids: CASSVAGLLGNTIYF. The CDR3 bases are TGTGCCAGCAGCGTAGCGGGACTCCTTGGGAACACCATATATTTT.

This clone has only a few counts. CDR3 DNA sequence: TGTGCCAGCAGTCCGAACGAGGGTCGGAGCACTGAAGCTTTCTTT. Translation gives CASSPNEGRSTEAFF. The J gene is TRBJ1-1, the V gene TRBV28; D is undetermined. This CDR3 is built from 15 residues. Germline V gene data show CDR1 as MDHEN and CDR2 as SYDVKM. Deletions cut 5 bases from V and 4 bases from J, with 17 bases between.

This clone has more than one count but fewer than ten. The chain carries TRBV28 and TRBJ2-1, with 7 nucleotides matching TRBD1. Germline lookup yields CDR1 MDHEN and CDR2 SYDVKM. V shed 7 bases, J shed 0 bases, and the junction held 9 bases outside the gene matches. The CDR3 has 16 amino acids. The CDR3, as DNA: TGTGCCAGCACCCCTATGACAGGGAGCTCCTACAATGAGCAGTTCTTC. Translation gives CASTPMTGSSYNEQFF.

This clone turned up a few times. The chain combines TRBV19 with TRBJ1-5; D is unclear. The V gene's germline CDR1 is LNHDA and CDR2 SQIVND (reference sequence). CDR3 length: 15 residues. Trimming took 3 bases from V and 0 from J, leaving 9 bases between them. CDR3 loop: CASSMGGYSNQPQHF. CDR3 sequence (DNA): TGTGCCAGTAGTATGGGAGGCTATAGCAATCAGCCCCAGCATTTT.

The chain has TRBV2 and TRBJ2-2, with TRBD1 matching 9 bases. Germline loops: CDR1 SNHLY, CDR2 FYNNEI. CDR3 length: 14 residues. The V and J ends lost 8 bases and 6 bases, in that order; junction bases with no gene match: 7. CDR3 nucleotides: TGTGCCAGCTCGGGACAGGGAGAGGCCGGGGAGCTGTTTTTT. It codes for CASSGQGEAGELFF.

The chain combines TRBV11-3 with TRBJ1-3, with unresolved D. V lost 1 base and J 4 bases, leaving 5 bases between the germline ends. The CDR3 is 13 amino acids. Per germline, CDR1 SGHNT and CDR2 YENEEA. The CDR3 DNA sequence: TGTGCCAGCAGCTTAGGTCTGGGAAACACCATATATTTT. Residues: CASSLGLGNTIYF.

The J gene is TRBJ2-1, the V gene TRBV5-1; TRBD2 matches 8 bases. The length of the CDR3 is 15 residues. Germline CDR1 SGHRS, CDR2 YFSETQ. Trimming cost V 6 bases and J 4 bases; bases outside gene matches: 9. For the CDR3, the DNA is TGCGCCAGCACCTCTTCGGGACTAGTATACAATGAGCAGTTCTTC. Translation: CASTSSGLVYNEQFF.

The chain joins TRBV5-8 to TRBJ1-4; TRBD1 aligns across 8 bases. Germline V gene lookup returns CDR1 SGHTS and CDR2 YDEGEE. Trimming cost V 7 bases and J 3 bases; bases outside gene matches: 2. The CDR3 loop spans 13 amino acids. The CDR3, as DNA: TGTGCCAGCCTGGGACAGGCTAATGAAAAACTGTTTTTT. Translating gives CASLGQANEKLFF.

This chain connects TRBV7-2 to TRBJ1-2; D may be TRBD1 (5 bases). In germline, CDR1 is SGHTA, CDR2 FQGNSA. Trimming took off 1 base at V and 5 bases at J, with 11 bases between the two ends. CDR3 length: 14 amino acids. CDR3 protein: CASSLDRGRYGYTF. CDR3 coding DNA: TGTGCCAGCAGCTTAGATAGGGGTCGGTATGGCTACACCTTC. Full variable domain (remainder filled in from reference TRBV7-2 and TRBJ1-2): GAGVSQSPSNKVTEKGKDVELRCDPISGHTALYWYRQSLGQGLEFLIYFQGNSAPDKSGLPSDRFSAERTGGSVSTLTIQRTQQEDSAVYLCASSLDRGRYGYTFGSGTRLTVV.

CDR3 residues: CASSEYKSGRADTQYF. The CDR3 DNA reads as TGTGCCAGCAGTGAATACAAAAGCGGGAGGGCCGATACGCAGTATTTT. The chain links TRBV25-1 to TRBJ2-3; 10 bases fit TRBD2. Germline V gives CDR1 MGHDK, CDR2 SYGVNS. The V gene end was trimmed by 0 bases and the J gene end by 6 bases; junction bases not matched to a gene: 6. This CDR3 spans 16 amino acids.

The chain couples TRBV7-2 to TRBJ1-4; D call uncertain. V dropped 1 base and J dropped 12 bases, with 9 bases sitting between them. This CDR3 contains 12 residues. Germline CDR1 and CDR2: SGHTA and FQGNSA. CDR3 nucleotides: TGTGCCAGCAGCTTAGGGGAGAAGGAACTGTTTTTT. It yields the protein CASSLGEKELFF. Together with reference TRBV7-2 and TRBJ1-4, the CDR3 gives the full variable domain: GAGVSQSPSNKVTEKGKDVELRCDPISGHTALYWYRQSLGQGLEFLIYFQGNSAPDKSGLPSDRFSAERTGGSVSTLTIQRTQQEDSAVYLCASSLGEKELFFGSGTQLSVL.

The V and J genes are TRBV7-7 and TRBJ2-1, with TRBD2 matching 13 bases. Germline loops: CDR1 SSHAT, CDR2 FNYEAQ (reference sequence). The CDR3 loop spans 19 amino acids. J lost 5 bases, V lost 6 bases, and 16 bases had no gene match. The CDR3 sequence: CASRNNPGLAGSPNNEQFF. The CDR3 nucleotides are TGTGCCAGCAGGAACAATCCGGGACTAGCGGGATCACCGAACAATGAGCAGTTCTTC.

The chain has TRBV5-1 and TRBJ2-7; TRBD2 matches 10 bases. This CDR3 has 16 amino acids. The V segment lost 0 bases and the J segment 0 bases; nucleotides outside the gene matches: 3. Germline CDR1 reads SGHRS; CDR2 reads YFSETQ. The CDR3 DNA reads TGCGCCAGCAGCTTGGGTGGGACTAGCGTCTCCTACGAGCAGTACTTC. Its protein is CASSLGGTSVSYEQYF.

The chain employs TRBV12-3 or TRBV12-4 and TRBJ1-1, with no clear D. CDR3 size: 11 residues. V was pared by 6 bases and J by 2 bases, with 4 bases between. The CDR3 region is CASSVNTEAFF. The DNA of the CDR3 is TGTGCCAGCAGCGTCAACACTGAAGCTTTCTTT.

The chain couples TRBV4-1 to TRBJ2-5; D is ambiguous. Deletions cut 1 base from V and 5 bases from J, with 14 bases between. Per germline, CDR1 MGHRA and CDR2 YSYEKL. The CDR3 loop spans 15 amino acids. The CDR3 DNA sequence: TGCGCCAGCAGCCAAGTGAACTACCCTGCGGAGACCCAGTACTTC. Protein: CASSQVNYPAETQYF.

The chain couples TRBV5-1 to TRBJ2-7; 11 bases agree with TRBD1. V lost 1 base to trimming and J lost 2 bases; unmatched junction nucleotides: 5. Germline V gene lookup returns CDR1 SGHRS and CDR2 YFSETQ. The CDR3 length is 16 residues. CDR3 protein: CASSLPGQGAPYEQYF. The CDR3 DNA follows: TGCGCCAGCAGCTTGCCCGGACAGGGGGCCCCCTACGAGCAGTACTTC.

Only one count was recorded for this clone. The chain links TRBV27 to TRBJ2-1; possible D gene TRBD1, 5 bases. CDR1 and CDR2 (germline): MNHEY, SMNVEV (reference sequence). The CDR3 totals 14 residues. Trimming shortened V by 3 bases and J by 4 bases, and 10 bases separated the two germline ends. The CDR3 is CASSLVQAYNEQFF. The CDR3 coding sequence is TGTGCCAGCAGTTTGGTACAGGCTTACAATGAGCAGTTCTTC.

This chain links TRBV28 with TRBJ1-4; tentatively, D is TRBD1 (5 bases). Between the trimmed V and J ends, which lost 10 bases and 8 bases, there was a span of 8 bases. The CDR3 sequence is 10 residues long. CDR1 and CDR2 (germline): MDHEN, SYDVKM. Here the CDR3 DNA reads TGTGCCACCGGGGGGGAAAAACTGTTTTTT. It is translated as CATGGEKLFF.

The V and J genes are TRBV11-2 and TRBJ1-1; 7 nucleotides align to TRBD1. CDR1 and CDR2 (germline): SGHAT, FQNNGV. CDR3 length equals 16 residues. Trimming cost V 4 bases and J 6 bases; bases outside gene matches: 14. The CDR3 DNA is TGTGCCAGCAGCTACGGCCAAGCAGGGGGAGGCCCTGAAGCTTTCTTT. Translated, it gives CASSYGQAGGGPEAFF.

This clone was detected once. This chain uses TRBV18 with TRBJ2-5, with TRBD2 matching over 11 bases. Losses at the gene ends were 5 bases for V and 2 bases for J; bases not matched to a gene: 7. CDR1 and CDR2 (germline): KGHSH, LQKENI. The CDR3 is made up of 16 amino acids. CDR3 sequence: CASSKPGLAEQETQYF. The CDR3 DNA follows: TGTGCCAGCTCAAAACCGGGACTAGCGGAACAAGAGACCCAGTACTTC.

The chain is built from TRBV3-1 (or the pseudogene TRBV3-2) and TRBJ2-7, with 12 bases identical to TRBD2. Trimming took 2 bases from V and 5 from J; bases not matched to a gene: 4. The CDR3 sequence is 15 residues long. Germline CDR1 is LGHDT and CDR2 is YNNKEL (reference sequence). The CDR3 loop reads CASSQQTSGSHEQYF. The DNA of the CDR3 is TGTGCCAGCAGCCAACAGACTAGCGGGAGTCACGAGCAGTACTTC.

CDR3 amino acids: CATSRDPQGEQYF. DNA for the CDR3: TGTGCCACCAGCAGAGACCCCCAGGGCGAGCAGTACTTC. The V gene is TRBV15, the J gene TRBJ2-7; weak D call: TRBD1 (5 bases). This CDR3 region has 13 residues. Germline V lookup: CDR1 LNHNV, CDR2 YYDKDF (reference sequence). Trimming removed 0 bases from V and 6 bases from J, with 9 bases in between.

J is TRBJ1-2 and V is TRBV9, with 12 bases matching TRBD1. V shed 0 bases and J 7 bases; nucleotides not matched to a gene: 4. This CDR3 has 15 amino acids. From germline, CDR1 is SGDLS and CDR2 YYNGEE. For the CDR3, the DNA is TGTGCCAGCAGCGTAGACGGGACAGGGGGCGGTGGCTACACCTTC. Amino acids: CASSVDGTGGGGYTF.